This record covers a single T cell receptor beta chain. Losses at the gene ends were 2 bases for V and 4 bases for J; bases not matched to a gene: 5. This CDR3 region has 15 residues. CDR1 and CDR2 (germline): SGHRS, YFSETQ. The data were produced by immunoSEQ multiplex PCR, yet TCRdb's version contains in-frame clones alone and is incomplete. Altogether over 55,000 clones are present, about four fifths being singletons, with the ten largest covering approximately 15%. This sample is drawn from a study of blood T cell repertoires in COVID-19. Source material: peripheral blood. This receptor was taken from a woman of 80 years or more with acute or convalescent COVID-19. The gene calls are TRBV5-1 and TRBJ2-2; 7 nucleotides align to TRBD1. The CDR3 region is CASSFDRDGTGELFF. For the CDR3, the DNA is TGCGCCAGCAGCTTTGACAGGGATGGCACCGGGGAGCTGTTTTTT.